This T cell receptor (beta chain) was sequenced in a study of blood T cells in healthy people across ages. Findings and limits, study-wide: Roughly linear declines in TCR beta diversity per million T cells occurred with age.

This CDR3 contains 16 residues. The germline gives CDR1 MDHEN, CDR2 SYDVKM. J gave up 4 bases and V 4 bases, and 9 bases lay outside the gene matches. Comments on this clonotype: The antigen is not known.

A second PCR of 7 to 11 cycles used a sample-barcoded 5' primer and a J-beta primer mix. TCRdb independently ran MiXCR on the 5' RACE reads; one entry per CDR3 protein. The data show hundreds of thousands of distinct CDR3 sequences, 55% to 70% seen once. The J gene is TRBJ1-5, the V gene TRBV28; 8 positions match TRBD1. Sample: blood. This sequence originates from a man aged 30 to 39 in good health. The CDR3 region has the DNA TGTGCCAGCAGTTCTCGGACAGGGAGTACAAATCAGCCCCAGCATTTT. Encoded protein: CASSSRTGSTNQPQHF.